These 24 T cell receptor beta chains came from one sample sequenced in a study of identifying expanded T cells in peripheral blood. Produced via immunoSEQ multiplex PCR; TCRdb's table is partial and in-frame only. The sample yields about 110,000 clones, around nine tenths seen once. Sequenced material: blood. These receptors all stem from a person aged 18 to 70 in good health.

V gene TRBV28 combines with J gene TRBJ1-2; D might be TRBD1 (6 bases). The germline CDR1 and CDR2 sequences are MDHEN and SYDVKM. There are 14 residues in the CDR3. With 1 base removed from V and 4 bases from J, the gap between germline ends came to 10 bases. This CDR3 is CASSLLPGVYGYTF. The CDR3 nucleotides read TGTGCCAGCAGTTTATTGCCAGGGGTCTATGGCTACACCTTC.

The CDR3 nucleotides read TGTGCCAGCAGTCCCCAGGCGACCCCAGCCTCGGATGAGCAGTTCTTC. It codes for CASSPQATPASDEQFF. The genes are TRBV27 and TRBJ2-1; D gene uncertain. Trimming left V 5 bases short and J 8 bases short, with 22 bases between. The CDR3 spans 16 residues. Per the germline V gene, CDR1 is MNHEY and CDR2 is SMNVEV (reference sequence).

The rearrangement uses TRBV19 and TRBJ1-6; TRBD1 agrees at 9 bases. CDR3 length: 17 residues. Germline V gene data show CDR1 as LNHDA and CDR2 as SQIVND (reference sequence). V was pared by 1 base and J by 10 bases, with 11 bases of the junction left unmatched. The CDR3 protein is CASSIGSTGTGNSPLHF. The DNA for the CDR3 is TGTGCCAGTAGTATAGGCTCGACCGGGACAGGGAACTCACCCCTCCACTTT.

The V gene is TRBV2, the J gene TRBJ1-5; tentative D call: TRBD1 (6 bases). There are 11 residues in the CDR3. Germline loops: CDR1 SNHLY, CDR2 FYNNEI. Trimming cost V 3 bases and J 12 bases, with 9 bases left between them. The CDR3 nucleotides read TGTGCCAGCAGTGACAGGGGACGCCAGCATTTT. Its translation is CASSDRGRQHF.

The V gene is TRBV2, the J gene TRBJ1-2, with D unclear. CDR1 is SNHLY, CDR2 FYNNEI, per germline. The V end lost 6 bases, the J end lost 8 bases, and 19 bases lay between the germline ends. The CDR3 sequence is 14 residues long. The CDR3 spells CASRGPGSNRGYTF. The CDR3 nucleotides are TGTGCCAGCAGGGGTCCGGGGTCCAATCGGGGCTACACCTTC.

The chain is built from TRBV9 and TRBJ1-4; D call uncertain. V was pared by 4 bases and J by 0 bases, with 7 bases between. Germline V gene sequence: CDR1 SGDLS, CDR2 YYNGEE. CDR3 length: 14 residues. CDR3 in amino acids: CASSTRATNEKLFF. The CDR3 DNA is TGTGCCAGCAGCACGCGTGCAACTAATGAAAAACTGTTTTTT. Together with reference TRBV9 and TRBJ1-4, the CDR3 gives the full variable domain: DSGVTQTPKHLITATGQRVTLRCSPRSGDLSVYWYQQSLDQGLQFLIQYYNGEERAKGNILERFSAQQFPDLHSELNLSSLELGDSALYFCASSTRATNEKLFFGSGTQLSVL.

V is TRBV6-1 and J is TRBJ1-5, with D perhaps TRBD1 (5 bases). V lost 8 bases and J 3 bases, leaving 17 bases between the germline ends. Germline CDR1 MNHNS, CDR2 SASEGT. There are 15 residues in the CDR3. For the CDR3, the DNA is TGTGCCAGCCGACCTGGGACTGCCTTCAATCAGCCCCAGCATTTT. It is translated as CASRPGTAFNQPQHF.

The CDR3 sequence: CASSLTEANYGYTF. CDR3 sequence (DNA): TGTGCCAGCTCCTTGACGGAAGCTAACTATGGCTACACCTTC. The chain is built from TRBV18 and TRBJ1-2; unclear D gene. Germline V gene sequence: CDR1 KGHSH, CDR2 LQKENI. V was pared by 6 bases and J by 0 bases, with 11 bases between. This CDR3 contains 14 residues. Based on the CDR3 plus reference TRBV18 and TRBJ1-2, the full variable domain is NAGVMQNPRHLVRRRGQEARLRCSPMKGHSHVYWYRQLPEEGLKFMVYLQKENIIDESGMPKERFSAEFPKEGPSILRIQQVVRGDSAAYFCASSLTEANYGYTFGSGTRLTVV.

This chain links TRBV13 with TRBJ1-6; 7 nucleotides align to TRBD1. V lost 5 bases and J lost 8; bases outside the gene matches: 9. The CDR3 contains 15 residues. Germline lookup yields CDR1 PRHDT and CDR2 FYEKMQ (reference sequence). CDR3 residues: CASSQLTGTDSPLHF. The DNA of the CDR3 is TGTGCCAGCAGCCAACTGACAGGGACCGATTCACCCCTCCACTTT.

This sequence joins TRBV5-5 and TRBJ2-5; D is unclear. Trimming removed 2 bases from V and 0 bases from J, with 8 bases in between. The CDR3 totals 14 residues. Germline assignment: CDR1 SGHKS and CDR2 YYEKEE (reference sequence). CDR3 in DNA: TGTGCCAGCAGCTTAACAAATTACCAAGAGACCCAGTACTTC. It codes for CASSLTNYQETQYF.

The V call is TRBV29-1, the J call TRBJ2-5, with D perhaps assigned TRBD1 or TRBD2 (5 bases each). V was cut by 3 bases and J by 4 bases, with 24 bases left in between. The CDR3 contains 17 residues. CDR1 is SQVTM, CDR2 ANQGSEA, per germline. The CDR3 is CSVDSGKGFGAPETQYF. The CDR3 nucleotides read TGCAGCGTTGATTCAGGGAAGGGATTCGGGGCCCCAGAGACCCAGTACTTC.

V gene TRBV7-2 combines with J gene TRBJ2-3; TRBD2 agrees at 7 bases. The CDR3 covers 15 residues. Losses at the gene ends were 3 bases for V and 1 base for J; bases not matched to a gene: 4. Germline-derived CDR1 and CDR2 are SGHTA and FQGNSA. The CDR3 region has the DNA TGTGCCAGCAGCTTGGGGGGGGTTCGCACAGATACGCAGTATTTT. Its translation: CASSLGGVRTDTQYF.

J is TRBJ2-7 and V is TRBV18; D might be TRBD2 (5 bases). The CDR3 runs 11 residues. The V end was cut by 6 bases, the J end by 6 bases, with 9 bases between. Germline lookup yields CDR1 KGHSH and CDR2 LQKENI. CDR3 protein: CASSPGVEQYF. CDR3 nucleotide sequence: TGTGCCAGCTCGCCCGGGGTCGAGCAGTACTTC. The complete variable domain, with remaining parts taken from reference TRBV18 and TRBJ2-7, reads NAGVMQNPRHLVRRRGQEARLRCSPMKGHSHVYWYRQLPEEGLKFMVYLQKENIIDESGMPKERFSAEFPKEGPSILRIQQVVRGDSAAYFCASSPGVEQYFGPGTRLTVT.

This clone was seen a handful of times. Here the CDR3 reads CASSPGQEAYGYTF. The CDR3 DNA sequence: TGTGCCAGCTCACCTGGACAGGAAGCCTATGGCTACACCTTC. The V gene is TRBV18, the J gene TRBJ1-2, with TRBD1 identical over 7 bases. This CDR3 comprises 14 residues. CDR1 and CDR2 from the germline V gene are KGHSH and LQKENI. V was pared by 3 bases and J by 4 bases, with 5 bases of the junction left unmatched.

The V gene is TRBV7-8, the J gene TRBJ2-5, with 11 nucleotides matching TRBD2. The CDR3 sequence is 16 residues long. The ends lost 5 bases at V and 5 bases at J; junction bases unmatched: 10. Germline CDR1 is SGHVS and CDR2 is FQNEAQ. CDR3 residues: CASSQTSGGPGETQYF. CDR3 coding DNA: TGTGCCAGCAGCCAAACTAGCGGGGGACCCGGGGAGACCCAGTACTTC. Using reference TRBV7-8 and TRBJ2-5 for the parts outside the CDR3, the full variable domain is GAGVSQSPRYKVAKRGQDVALRCDPISGHVSLFWYQQALGQGPEFLTYFQNEAQLDKSGLPSDRFFAERPEGSVSTLKIQRTQQEDSAVYLCASSQTSGGPGETQYFGPGTRLLVL.

V usage is TRBV2 and J usage is TRBJ2-5; D is perhaps TRBD1 (6 bases). Between the trimmed V and J ends, which lost 0 bases and 5 bases, there was a span of 19 bases. Looked up from germline, CDR1 is SNHLY and CDR2 is FYNNEI. This CDR3 has 17 amino acids. The CDR3 DNA reads TGTGCCAGCAGTGAAGCCAGTGGGGGCCTGTTCGACGAGACCCAGTACTTC. It is translated as CASSEASGGLFDETQYF. Together with reference TRBV2 and TRBJ2-5, the CDR3 gives the full variable domain: EPEVTQTPSHQVTQMGQEVILRCVPISNHLYFYWYRQILGQKVEFLVSFYNNEISEKSEIFDDQFSVERPDGSNFTLKIRSTKLEDSAMYFCASSEASGGLFDETQYFGPGTRLLVL.

V gene TRBV5-6 combines with J gene TRBJ2-4; 8 bases line up with TRBD2. J lost 8 bases, V lost 0 bases, and 4 bases had no gene match. This CDR3 comprises 14 residues. Germline CDR1 reads SGHDT; CDR2 reads YYEEEE. CDR3 sequence reads: CASSLVPGGDIQYF. In nucleotides, the CDR3 is TGTGCCAGCAGCTTGGTTCCGGGAGGGGACATTCAGTACTTC.

This sequence joins TRBV21-1 and TRBJ2-5; the table's D call, TRBD1, has no DNA check behind it. TRBV21-1 is a pseudogene segment. This CDR3 is 15 amino acids long. CDR3 in DNA: TGTGCCAGCTCTCCGGCGGCAGGGCTCCAAGAGACCCAGTACTTC. Amino acids: CASSPAAGLQETQYF.

This clone was detected once. This rearrangement joins TRBV25-1 to TRBJ2-7; tentatively, D is TRBD1 (5 bases). Trimming removed 2 bases at V and 0 bases at J, with 8 bases between. CDR1 and CDR2 (germline): MGHDK, SYGVNS. This CDR3 has 14 residues. The CDR3 reads CASSEQGSSYEQYF. In nucleotides, the CDR3 is TGTGCCAGCAGTGAACAGGGCAGCTCCTACGAGCAGTACTTC.

V and J are TRBV30 and TRBJ1-3, with no clear D. V was cut by 4 bases and J by 0 bases, with 7 bases left in between. Germline V CDR1 and CDR2: GTSNPN, SVGIG (reference sequence). This CDR3 has 13 residues. The CDR3 is CAWKVYSGNTIYF. CDR3 nucleotide sequence: TGTGCCTGGAAGGTATACTCTGGAAACACCATATATTTT.

This chain connects TRBV15 to TRBJ2-5; weak D call: TRBD1 (5 bases). The V end was cut by 0 bases, the J end by 10 bases, with 12 bases between. The CDR3 runs to 13 residues. From germline, CDR1 is LNHNV and CDR2 YYDKDF (reference sequence). This chain's CDR3 is CATSRERQSGQYF. CDR3 coding DNA: TGTGCCACCAGCAGAGAGAGACAGAGTGGCCAGTACTTC.

The V call is TRBV6-5, the J call TRBJ1-6, with TRBD1 identical over 10 bases. This CDR3 region has 13 residues. Per germline, CDR1 MNHEY and CDR2 SVGAGI. V was clipped by 6 bases and J by 10 bases; unmatched bases: 3. The CDR3 region is CASRGQGWSPLHF. CDR3 sequence (DNA): TGTGCCAGCAGGGGACAGGGGTGGTCACCCCTCCACTTT.

The CDR3, as DNA: TGTGCCATCAGTGAAGGCCCGACAGGGGCAGCGGGTCAGCCCCAGCATTTT. The encoded protein is CAISEGPTGAAGQPQHF. The chain couples TRBV10-3 to TRBJ1-5; 8 bases line up with TRBD1. From germline, CDR1 is ENHRY and CDR2 SYGVKD. V trimming: 3 bases; J trimming: 6 bases; junction bases outside the gene matches: 13. This CDR3 is built from 17 residues.

J is TRBJ1-4 and V is TRBV6-6; 7 nucleotides align to TRBD1. The junction had 10 bases not matched to a gene; V was cut back by 2 bases and J by 7 bases. In germline, CDR1 is MNHNY, CDR2 SVGAGI (reference sequence). The CDR3 extends over 16 amino acids. The CDR3 DNA follows: TGTGCCAGCAGTTACGGGACGGGACAGCTAGGTGAAAAACTGTTTTTT. Its translation is CASSYGTGQLGEKLFF.